This T cell receptor (beta chain) was sequenced in a study of molecular identifiers for immune sequencing clone quantification. At least ten counts were recorded for this clonotype. TCRdb reprocessed the PCR reads with MiXCR, giving one entry per CDR3 protein. Of around 480,000 distinct CDR3 sequences in the sample, around a fifth were seen once. The sample consisted of naive CD8+ T cells from blood, with Jurkat cell RNA spiked in. Subset specified: FACS-sorted CD8+CD4-CCR7+CD45RA+ naive T cells. This TCR was sampled from a human donor in good health. Some libraries in this study had Jurkat cell RNA spiked in.

This CDR3 is CASSECGSSGNQPQHF. The CDR3 bases are TGTGCCAGCAGTGAATGTGGCAGTTCAGGGAATCAGCCCCAGCATTTT. V and J are TRBV25-1 and TRBJ1-5, with D perhaps TRBD1 (5 bases). The CDR3 runs to 16 residues. Trimming removed 1 base from V and 4 bases from J, with 14 bases in between. Germline CDR1 and CDR2: MGHDK and SYGVNS. Combining the CDR3 with reference TRBV25-1 and TRBJ1-5 gives the whole variable domain EADIYQTPRYLVIGTGKKITLECSQTMGHDKMYWYQQDPGMELHLIHYSYGVNSTEKGDLSSESTVSRIRTEHFPLTLESARPSHTSQYLCASSECGSSGNQPQHFGDGTRLSIL.